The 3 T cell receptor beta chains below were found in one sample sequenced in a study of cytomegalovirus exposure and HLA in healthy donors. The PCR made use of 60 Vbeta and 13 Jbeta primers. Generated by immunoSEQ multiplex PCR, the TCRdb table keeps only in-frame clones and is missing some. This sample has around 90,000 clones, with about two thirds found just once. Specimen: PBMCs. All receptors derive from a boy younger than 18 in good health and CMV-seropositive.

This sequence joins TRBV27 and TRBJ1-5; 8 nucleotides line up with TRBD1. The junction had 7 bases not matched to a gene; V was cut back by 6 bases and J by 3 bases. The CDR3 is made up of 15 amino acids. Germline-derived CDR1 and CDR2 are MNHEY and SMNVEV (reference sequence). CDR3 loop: CASSRTGRPNQPQHF. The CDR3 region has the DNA TGTGCCAGCAGCCGGACAGGGAGGCCCAATCAGCCCCAGCATTTT.

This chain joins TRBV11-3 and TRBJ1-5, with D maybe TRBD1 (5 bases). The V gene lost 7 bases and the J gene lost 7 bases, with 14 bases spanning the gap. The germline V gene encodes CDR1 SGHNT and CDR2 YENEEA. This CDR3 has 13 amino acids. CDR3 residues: CASTPWGVQPQHF. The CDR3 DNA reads TGTGCCAGCACTCCTTGGGGGGTCCAGCCCCAGCATTTT. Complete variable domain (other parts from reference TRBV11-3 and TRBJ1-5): EAGVVQSPRYKIIEKKQPVAFWCNPISGHNTLYWYLQNLGQGPELLIRYENEEAVDDSQLPKDRFSAERLKGVDSTLKIQPAELGDSAVYLCASTPWGVQPQHFGDGTRLSIL.

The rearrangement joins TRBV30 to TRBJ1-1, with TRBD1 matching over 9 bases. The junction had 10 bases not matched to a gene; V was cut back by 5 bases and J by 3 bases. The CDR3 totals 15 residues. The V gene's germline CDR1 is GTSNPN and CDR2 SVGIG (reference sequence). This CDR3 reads CAWGRDRAWDTEAFF. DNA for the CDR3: TGTGCCTGGGGCAGGGACAGGGCTTGGGACACTGAAGCTTTCTTT.